The T cell receptor beta chain under discussion was sequenced for a study of early stage breast cancer tumors (dated by TCRdb to the late 2010s). Turning to the overall study: Of the roughly 17 invasive breast tumors, approximately 11 were found to be estrogen receptor-positive, progesterone receptor-positive and HER2-negative. Of the approximately 12 ER+/PR+/HER2- tumors, eight were classified as invasive ductal carcinomas and four as invasive lobular carcinomas. Across all samples, roughly 2,800,000 templates representing roughly 1,100,000 unique clonotypes were detected. The average read coverage per sample was roughly 9.6-fold. Broader findings and caveats from the paper: Compared with adjacent normal breast tissue, tumors had roughly 2.5-fold higher T cell density and higher clonality. Enriched TCRB sequences shared across patients were mostly commonly generated sequences, unlikely to play an important role in the tumor microenvironment. Because the cohort was small, a breakdown by tumor subtype could not be done. Repertoires from blood and normal breast were more alike than repertoires from blood and tumor, and in about 90% of the 16 patients, comparing each tissue with blood separated tumor from normal. Chain pairing and functional markers such as CD4, CD8 and FOXP3 were not captured by bulk genomic DNA sequencing of unsorted cells.

A remark on this clone: There is no known antigen for this receptor. Qualities for individual bases were not recorded, and no much larger clone is one base off.

Each sample was amplified in two independent genomic DNA replicates, using approximately 0.5 ug for blood and approximately 1.6 ug for tumor or normal breast. TCRB sequencing of genomic DNA was carried out with the ImmunoSeq Intro kit according to the manufacturer's instructions. For absolute quantification, the roughly 30-cycle multiplex PCR included proprietary primers along with spike-in control sequences. An 87-bp fragment spanning the CDR3 and flanking V and J genes was sequenced with single-end 150-bp reads. Seven samples, each with two replicates, were multiplexed per lane of an Illumina MiSeq using version 3.0 chemistry. The authors' analysis ran thus. The vendor's proprietary pipeline handled the raw data processing, merging both replicates into a single result for each sample. A clonotype was defined as productive rearrangements that share the same V-gene family, CDR3 amino acid sequence and J-gene segment. Clonality was computed as 1 minus the normalized Shannon entropy (Pielou evenness) of TCRB abundances. T cell density was estimated as total templates divided by the number of input cells, with the number of input cells inferred from the DNA input amount. Total repertoire diversity and clonality were estimated with Recon using default parameters. A clonotype counted as tumor-enriched if its abundance in tumor exceeded 0.1% and was at least 32-fold higher than its abundance in normal breast. The immuneACCESS repertoire file appears here via TCRdb, limited to in-frame rearrangements. These files lack a portion of the clones; in checked studies, under half of the deficit traces to unresolved V genes, and the cause of the others is not known. The V and J calls and the clone size are those of that table, but D and trimming were determined from the DNA. Present in this sample are approximately 54,000 clones, around 80% of which were seen just once. Under 4.5% of the sample is held by the ten biggest clonotypes.

In the germline V gene, CDR1 corresponds to SGHDT and CDR2 to YYEEEE. V and J are trimmed by 1 base and 3 bases, and the gene matches miss 3 bases of the junction. The CDR3, from cysteine to phenylalanine, totals 15 residues. CDR3 DNA is the only sequence kept; it has 45 bases, read in frame from the first base. The study profiled bulk TCR beta-chain repertoires in matched peripheral blood, tumor and adjacent normal breast tissue taken from some 15 patients with early-stage breast cancer. Before surgery, roughly 4.5-11 mL of whole blood was collected into EDTA tubes and then processed within 2 hours. Ficoll-Paque centrifugation in SepMate-50 tubes was used to isolate peripheral blood mononuclear cells. PBMCs were cryopreserved in aliquots of roughly 2 to 4.5 million cells in 90% FBS with about 10% DMSO and kept in liquid nitrogen. The Qiagen AllPrep DNA/RNA Mini kit was used to extract genomic DNA.

The sequence derives from a person aged 35-49 years with breast cancer. The specimen was blood. The receptor chain draws on TRBV5-6 and TRBJ2-1; a stretch of 8 junction bases matches TRBD1. At the DNA level, the sequence is TGTGCCAGCAGCTTGTCGGGACAGGACTACAATGAGCAGTTCTTC. This codes for CASSLSGQDYNEQFF.